In its sample, the clone carrying this TCR beta chain was seen a few times. Its antigen is as yet unknown. Stable Graves' hyperthyroidism meant no ophthalmopathy progression within 18 months. Fresh 10 ml peripheral blood yielded PBMCs. Amplification yielded TCR beta CDR3 regions, with RNA transcripts as the source. Primed by the HTBI set, a first-round RT-PCR was run on the TCR CDR3. TCRdb recomputed calls from the multiplex PCR reads with MiXCR, one row per CDR3 protein. The sample records hundreds of thousands of distinct CDR3 sequences, roughly 40% being singletons. The source of the sample is a study of T cells in Graves' hyperthyroidism and ophthalmopathy. As for the study in general: Prior to any treatment, at the point of initial diagnosis, peripheral blood was collected. Study results and caveats: Most clonotypes expanded in the thyroid (above 0.001) were also present in blood.

Trimming cost V 4 bases and J 0 bases; bases outside gene matches: 2. CDR1 is LGHNA and CDR2 is YNFKEQ in the germline V gene. The CDR3 runs 14 residues. The source material was blood. The origin of this receptor is a man younger than 35 with Graves' hyperthyroidism. V usage is TRBV4-2 and J usage is TRBJ2-7, with TRBD1 identical over 8 bases. The CDR3 sequence is CASSPQGVSYEQYF. CDR3 nucleotide sequence: TGTGCCAGCAGCCCACAGGGGGTCTCCTACGAGCAGTACTTC.